The clone carrying this T cell receptor (beta chain) was seen more than once but under ten times. Generated by immunoSEQ multiplex PCR, the TCRdb table keeps only in-frame clones and is missing some. The sample holds under 700,000 clones, 78% seen once. This sample was taken from a study of shared T cell receptors in the human thymus. The CDR3 sequence is 16 residues long. V shed 5 bases, J shed 2 bases, and the junction held 8 bases outside the gene matches. Germline-derived CDR1 and CDR2 are WNHNN and SYGVQD (reference sequence). These data also featured in a second study, about human thymus T cells. That work states: Having corrective surgery for congenital heart defects, healthy Finnish infants were the ones who donated. Thymic material originated from resections removed in the course of corrective heart surgery. In thymic and blood repertoires alike, V and J usage looked biased. Related research found strongly overlapping thymic repertoires in unrelated individuals.

What was sequenced was thymocytes. The chain uses TRBV10-1 and TRBJ2-3; 9 nucleotides align to TRBD2. This sequence originates from a boy under two years old with a congenital heart defect. The CDR3 nucleotides read TGCGCCAGCAGTTCACTAGCGGGCCACACCACAGATACGCAGTATTTT. It yields the protein CASSSLAGHTTDTQYF.